Listed below are T cell receptor beta chains from one sample, sequenced in a study of Ad26.COV2.S vaccination and SARS-CoV-2 variants. This table comes from immunoSEQ multiplex PCR, and its TCRdb copy is limited to in-frame clones, with some not included. The profile shows about 400,000 clones, roughly 85% of them singletons. The input for sequencing was peripheral blood, taken in a trial of Ad26.COV2.S vaccine versus placebo. These receptors were obtained from a person aged 18-65 years who received the Ad26.COV2.S COVID-19 vaccine or a placebo. Both conserved end residues are part of each CDR3. D genes are given only for firm matches. The size entry is marked missing in some rows and otherwise reads once, few, many or a size class.

V gene: TRBV6-5
clone size: NA
J gene: TRBJ1-1
D gene: NA
CDR3 DNA: TGTGCCAGCAAAAGCCCCTACGGTTATGAAGCTTTCTTT
CDR3 protein: CASKSPYGYEAFF

V gene: TRBV10-1
clone size: once
J gene: TRBJ2-5
D gene: NA
CDR3 DNA: TGCGCCAGCAGCCCGGGAGACGGAGAGACCCAGTACTTC
CDR3 protein: CASSPGDGETQYF

V gene: TRBV14
clone size: NA
J gene: TRBJ2-7
D gene: TRBD2
CDR3 DNA: TGTGCCAGCAGCCCCCTGCGGGGGGGCTCCCACGAGCAGTACTTC
CDR3 protein: CASSPLRGGSHEQYF

V gene: TRBV29-1
clone size: NA
J gene: TRBJ2-7
D gene: NA
CDR3 DNA: TGCAGCGTTGAAGATACGGCAGGGCACTACGAGCAGTACTTC
CDR3 protein: CSVEDTAGHYEQYF

V gene: TRBV4-1
clone size: NA
J gene: TRBJ2-7
D gene: NA
CDR3 DNA: TGCGCCAGCAGCCAAGGGGGAGCGGCCTCCTACGAGCAGTACTTC
CDR3 protein: CASSQGGAASYEQYF

V gene: TRBV11-3
clone size: NA
J gene: TRBJ1-5
D gene: NA
CDR3 DNA: TGTGCCAGCACCATGACCCAGCGAGGGCCCCAGCATTTT
CDR3 protein: CASTMTQRGPQHF

V gene: TRBV5-1
clone size: NA
J gene: TRBJ1-3
D gene: NA
CDR3 DNA: TGCGCCAGCAGCCTTACCAGGGACTCTGGAAACACCATATATTTT
CDR3 protein: CASSLTRDSGNTIYF

V gene: TRBV12-3/TRBV12-4
clone size: NA
J gene: TRBJ2-5
D gene: NA
CDR3 DNA: TGTGCCAGCAGTTTGAGGGGGACAGAGACCCAGTACTTC
CDR3 protein: CASSLRGTETQYF

V gene: TRBV7-2
clone size: NA
J gene: TRBJ1-3
D gene: NA
CDR3 DNA: TGTGCCAGCAGCTTGGACAGTTACTCTGGAAACACCATATATTTT
CDR3 protein: CASSLDSYSGNTIYF

V gene: TRBV5-1
clone size: NA
J gene: TRBJ2-7
D gene: TRBD2
CDR3 DNA: TGCGCCAGCAGCGGAGCGGGGATATCCTACGAGCAGTACTTC
CDR3 protein: CASSGAGISYEQYF

V gene: TRBV2
clone size: NA
J gene: TRBJ2-7
D gene: NA
CDR3 DNA: TGTGCCAGCGCCAGGGGGGTTGGTTACGAGCAGTACTTC
CDR3 protein: CASARGVGYEQYF

V gene: TRBV23-1
clone size: NA
J gene: TRBJ1-2
D gene: TRBD1
CDR3 DNA: TGCGCCAGCAGGGGACAGAACAACTATGGCTACACCTTC
CDR3 protein: CASRGQNNYGYTF

V gene: TRBV19
clone size: NA
J gene: TRBJ1-4
D gene: NA
CDR3 DNA: TGTGCCAGTAGTATCCCCCCGGCTGGAAAACTGTTTTTT
CDR3 protein: CASSIPPAGKLFF

V gene: TRBV6-5
clone size: NA
J gene: TRBJ1-4
D gene: NA
CDR3 DNA: TGTGCCAGCAGTTACCAGGGCGCATCTAATGAAAAACTGTTTTTT
CDR3 protein: CASSYQGASNEKLFF

V gene: TRBV5-1
clone size: NA
J gene: TRBJ1-2
D gene: NA
CDR3 DNA: TGCGCCAGCAGCTTGGTAGGGTCTAACTATGGCTACACCTTC
CDR3 protein: CASSLVGSNYGYTF

V gene: TRBV5-1
clone size: NA
J gene: TRBJ2-5
D gene: NA
CDR3 DNA: TGCGCCAGCAGCCGGTTAGGACTGATCCAAGAGACCCAGTACTTC
CDR3 protein: CASSRLGLIQETQYF

V gene: TRBV29-1
clone size: NA
J gene: TRBJ1-2
D gene: NA
CDR3 DNA: TGCAGCGTTGGACCAGGGGCCCGGGGCTATGGCTACACCTTC
CDR3 protein: CSVGPGARGYGYTF

V gene: TRBV7-2
clone size: NA
J gene: TRBJ2-7
D gene: TRBD1
CDR3 DNA: TGTGCCAGCAGCTCACAGGGGAGTAGGAACGAGCAGTACTTC
CDR3 protein: CASSSQGSRNEQYF

V gene: TRBV11-1
clone size: NA
J gene: TRBJ1-2
D gene: NA
CDR3 DNA: TGTGCCAGCAGCGTCGTGGTGTCGGGGGAAGGCTACACCTTC
CDR3 protein: CASSVVVSGEGYTF

V gene: TRBV18
clone size: NA
J gene: TRBJ1-4
D gene: NA
CDR3 DNA: TGTGCCAGCTCACCAGGGTGGACTAATGAAAAACTGTTTTTT
CDR3 protein: CASSPGWTNEKLFF

V gene: TRBV12-3/TRBV12-4
clone size: NA
J gene: TRBJ2-2
D gene: NA
CDR3 DNA: TGTGCCAGCAGTTTAGTGAACAGCGGGGAGCTGTTTTTT
CDR3 protein: CASSLVNSGELFF

V gene: TRBV28
clone size: NA
J gene: TRBJ1-2
D gene: NA
CDR3 DNA: TGTGCCAGCAGCCCCGGGGGGGGCTACACCTTC
CDR3 protein: CASSPGGGYTF

V gene: TRBV6-5
clone size: NA
J gene: TRBJ1-6
D gene: NA
CDR3 DNA: TGTGCCAGCAGATTAGATCGCGCCTATAATTCACCCCTCCACTTT
CDR3 protein: CASRLDRAYNSPLHF

V gene: TRBV4-2
clone size: NA
J gene: TRBJ2-2
D gene: NA
CDR3 DNA: TGTGCCAGCAGCCCATGGGACTTTTCGAACACCGGGGAGCTGTTTTTT
CDR3 protein: CASSPWDFSNTGELFF

V gene: TRBV4-2
clone size: NA
J gene: TRBJ2-3
D gene: NA
CDR3 DNA: TGTGCCAGCAGCCTGGGGGATAGCACAGATACGCAGTATTTT
CDR3 protein: CASSLGDSTDTQYF

V gene: TRBV15
clone size: few
J gene: TRBJ1-6
D gene: NA
CDR3 DNA: TGTGCCACCAGCAGAGAGGGGGAACCCCTCCACTTT
CDR3 protein: CATSREGEPLHF

V gene: TRBV6-5
clone size: NA
J gene: TRBJ1-1
D gene: TRBD1
CDR3 DNA: TGTGCCAGCAGTTACCAGGGGGGGGTGAACACTGAAGCTTTCTTT
CDR3 protein: CASSYQGGVNTEAFF

V gene: TRBV6-5
clone size: NA
J gene: TRBJ1-1
D gene: NA
CDR3 DNA: TGTGCCAGCAGCAGGGCACTCCAGAACACTGAAGCTTTCTTT
CDR3 protein: CASSRALQNTEAFF

V gene: TRBV7-2
clone size: NA
J gene: TRBJ1-2
D gene: TRBD1
CDR3 DNA: TGTGCCAGCCGTACCCCGGGACAGGGGACTTACGGCTACACCTTC
CDR3 protein: CASRTPGQGTYGYTF

V gene: TRBV3-1/TRBV3-2
clone size: NA
J gene: TRBJ1-2
D gene: NA
CDR3 DNA: TGTGCCAGCAGCCAAGTCTCCGAGTCGGGCTACACCTTC
CDR3 protein: CASSQVSESGYTF

V gene: TRBV11-3
clone size: NA
J gene: TRBJ1-1
D gene: NA
CDR3 DNA: TGTGCCAGCAGCATAAAGAACACTGAAGCTTTCTTT
CDR3 protein: CASSIKNTEAFF

V gene: TRBV27
clone size: NA
J gene: TRBJ1-4
D gene: TRBD1
CDR3 DNA: TGTGCCAGCAGTTCCCGACAGGGTGGTTTAGTAAATGAAAAACTGTTTTTT
CDR3 protein: CASSSRQGGLVNEKLFF

V gene: TRBV5-6
clone size: NA
J gene: TRBJ2-7
D gene: NA
CDR3 DNA: TGTGCCAGCAGCTTGGAAAGGCGTCAGGGGTACGAGCAGTACTTC
CDR3 protein: CASSLERRQGYEQYF